Shown below are 14 T cell receptor beta chains from a single sample sequenced in a study of cytomegalovirus exposure and HLA in healthy donors. It was with 60 Vbeta and 13 Jbeta primers that the PCR ran. Clones were sequenced by immunoSEQ multiplex PCR, and TCRdb holds only the in-frame ones, with some missing. The repertoire consists of 100,000 to 140,000 clones, with about 72% occurring once and the leading ten covering about 2%. The sample taken for sequencing was PBMCs. Receptors were obtained from a man aged 18-30 years in good health and CMV-seronegative.

J is TRBJ2-7 and V is TRBV5-4; 8 bases line up with TRBD2. This CDR3 region has 14 residues. Germline loops: CDR1 SGHNT, CDR2 YYREEE (reference sequence). Losses at the gene ends were 6 bases for V and 6 bases for J; bases not matched to a gene: 11. This chain's CDR3 is CASMPSAGDFEQYF. The DNA for the CDR3 is TGTGCCAGCATGCCCTCAGCGGGGGATTTCGAGCAGTACTTC.

Turning to this clone: An end of the junction does not agree with germline; a read error may underlie this. The V and J genes are TRBV7-9 and TRBJ2-4, with D possibly TRBD2 on 5 matching bases. The V gene's germline CDR1 is SEHNR and CDR2 FQNEAQ (reference sequence). The CDR3 has 9 amino acids. CDR3: CASSNPREF. The CDR3 DNA sequence: TGTGCCAGCAGCAATCCGAGGGAGTTC.

This chain uses TRBV5-6 with TRBJ2-2; 8 nucleotides agree with TRBD1. Trimming removed 6 bases from V and 7 bases from J; junction bases left unmatched: 8. Germline values: CDR1 SGHDT, CDR2 YYEEEE. This CDR3 region has 14 residues. CDR3 loop: CASKRTGFVGELFF. CDR3 nucleotides: TGTGCCAGCAAGAGGACAGGGTTCGTCGGGGAGCTGTTTTTT.

The V call is TRBV6-5, the J call TRBJ1-1; D is ambiguous. The length of the CDR3 is 13 residues. Trimming left V 11 bases short and J 5 bases short, with 18 bases between. The germline CDR1 and CDR2 sequences are MNHEY and SVGAGI. The CDR3 coding sequence is TGTGCCGCCAAAAAGGGCGGGAGGACTGAAGCTTTCTTT. This codes for CAAKKGGRTEAFF.

A few counts support this clone. The rearrangement links TRBV27 to TRBJ1-1, with D tentatively TRBD1 (5 bases). This CDR3 has 15 residues. Trimming removed 5 bases at V and 4 bases at J, with 17 bases between. The V gene's germline CDR1 is MNHEY and CDR2 SMNVEV (reference sequence). The CDR3 sequence is CASSLVQGGITEAFF. The CDR3 DNA reads as TGTGCCAGCAGTCTTGTTCAGGGCGGCATCACTGAAGCTTTCTTT.

Only a few counts were recorded for this clone. The chain is built from TRBV7-9 and TRBJ1-1; TRBD1 matches 7 bases. From germline, CDR1 is SEHNR and CDR2 FQNEAQ (reference sequence). The CDR3 contains 14 residues. J was trimmed by 2 bases and V by 5 bases; bases with no gene match: 5. The CDR3 DNA reads TGTGCCAGCAGCCCGCGGACAGGAAACACTGAAGCTTTCTTT. Amino acid sequence: CASSPRTGNTEAFF.

The chain uses TRBV10-1 and TRBJ2-1; the D gene is possibly TRBD2 (5 bases). CDR3 length equals 15 residues. Germline V gene sequence: CDR1 WNHNN, CDR2 SYGVQD (reference sequence). V was clipped by 2 bases and J by 0 bases, with 8 bases between them. CDR3 sequence reads: CASSERGSSYNEQFF. In DNA form, the CDR3 reads TGCGCCAGCAGTGAGCGGGGTAGCTCCTACAATGAGCAGTTCTTC.

V usage is TRBV11-2 and J usage is TRBJ1-4; the match to TRBD1 covers 11 bases. Germline V gene lookup returns CDR1 SGHAT and CDR2 FQNNGV. The V and J ends lost 5 bases and 8 bases, in that order; junction bases with no gene match: 4. The CDR3 is made up of 14 amino acids. The CDR3 region is CASSAWTGGEKLFF. CDR3 coding DNA: TGTGCCAGCAGCGCCTGGACAGGGGGCGAAAAACTGTTTTTT.

This clone was found once. The rearrangement joins TRBV5-1 to TRBJ2-3; tentatively, D is TRBD2 (6 bases). V was pared by 4 bases and J by 5 bases, with 11 bases between. The CDR3 spans 13 residues. CDR1 SGHRS and CDR2 YFSETQ come from the germline V gene. The DNA of the CDR3 is TGCGCCAGCAGCAGGCGGGGAGAAGATACGCAGTATTTT. This encodes CASSRRGEDTQYF.

The table lists this clone with a count of one. V gene TRBV28 combines with J gene TRBJ2-3, with TRBD2 matching over 9 bases. The V segment lost 4 bases and the J segment 3 bases; nucleotides outside the gene matches: 8. This CDR3 comprises 16 residues. Germline lookup yields CDR1 MDHEN and CDR2 SYDVKM. The CDR3 spells CASSSRGGARTDTQYF. The CDR3 DNA is TGTGCCAGCAGTTCTCGCGGGGGGGCGAGAACAGATACGCAGTATTTT.

The chain has TRBV5-1 and TRBJ1-1, with 7 bases identical to TRBD1. Germline CDR1 SGHRS, CDR2 YFSETQ. The CDR3 is made up of 17 amino acids. V was clipped by 1 base and J by 3 bases; unmatched bases: 12. The CDR3 spells CASSLFPPDRAYTEAFF. The CDR3 coding sequence is TGCGCCAGCAGCTTGTTTCCCCCCGACAGGGCCTACACTGAAGCTTTCTTT. Using reference TRBV5-1 and TRBJ1-1 for the parts outside the CDR3, the full variable domain is KAGVTQTPRYLIKTRGQQVTLSCSPISGHRSVSWYQQTPGQGLQFLFEYFSETQRNKGNFPGRFSGRQFSNSRSEMNVSTLELGDSALYLCASSLFPPDRAYTEAFFGQGTRLTVV.

In this sample, this clone turned up a few times. The chain recombines TRBV9 with TRBJ1-6; D is undetermined. The CDR3 consists of 15 residues. Germline V gives CDR1 SGDLS, CDR2 YYNGEE. V gave up 0 bases and J gave up 7 bases, with 11 bases separating them. The CDR3 DNA reads as TGTGCCAGCAGCGTAGCTCCCGGGGAGAATTCACCCCTCCACTTT. Protein product: CASSVAPGENSPLHF. Variable domain in full (rest from reference TRBV9 and TRBJ1-6): DSGVTQTPKHLITATGQRVTLRCSPRSGDLSVYWYQQSLDQGLQFLIQYYNGEERAKGNILERFSAQQFPDLHSELNLSSLELGDSALYFCASSVAPGENSPLHFGNGTRLTVT.

The V call is TRBV7-9, the J call TRBJ1-5, with D possibly being TRBD1 (5 bases). Germline-derived CDR1 and CDR2 are SEHNR and FQNEAQ (reference sequence). This CDR3 region has 15 residues. V was cut by 0 bases and J by 0 bases, with 6 bases left in between. The CDR3 coding sequence is TGTGCCAGCAGCTTAGCAGGGGATAGCAATCAGCCCCAGCATTTT. Protein: CASSLAGDSNQPQHF.

This chain's CDR3 is CASSYEGKASYGYTF. Written as DNA, the CDR3 is TGTGCCAGCAGTTACGAGGGCAAAGCGAGCTATGGCTACACCTTC. The chain couples TRBV6-5 to TRBJ1-2, with D uncertain. Germline CDR1 reads MNHEY; CDR2 reads SVGAGI. With 2 bases removed from V and 4 bases from J, the gap between germline ends came to 14 bases. The CDR3 consists of 15 residues.